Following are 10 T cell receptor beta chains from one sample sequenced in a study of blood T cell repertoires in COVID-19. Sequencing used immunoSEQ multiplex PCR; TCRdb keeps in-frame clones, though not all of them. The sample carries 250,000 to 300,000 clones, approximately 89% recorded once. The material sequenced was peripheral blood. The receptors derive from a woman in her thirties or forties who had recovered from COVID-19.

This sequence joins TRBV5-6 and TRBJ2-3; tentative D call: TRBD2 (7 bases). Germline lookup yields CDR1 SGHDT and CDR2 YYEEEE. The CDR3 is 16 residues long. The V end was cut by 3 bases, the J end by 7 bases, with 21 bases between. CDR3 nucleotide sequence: TGTGCCAGCAGCTGGGGTTCGGGGGGCGCGATGTATACGCAGTATTTT. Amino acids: CASSWGSGGAMYTQYF.

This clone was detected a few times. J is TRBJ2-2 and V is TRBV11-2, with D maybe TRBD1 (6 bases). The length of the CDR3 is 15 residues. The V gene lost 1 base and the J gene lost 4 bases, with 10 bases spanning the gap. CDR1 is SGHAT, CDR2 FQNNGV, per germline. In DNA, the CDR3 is TGTGCCAGCAGCTTAGTCAGGGGTGGCACCGGGGAGCTGTTTTTT. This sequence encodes CASSLVRGGTGELFF. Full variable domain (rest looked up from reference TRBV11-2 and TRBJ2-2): EAGVAQSPRYKIIEKRQSVAFWCNPISGHATLYWYQQILGQGPKLLIQFQNNGVVDDSQLPKDRFSAERLKGVDSTLKIQPAKLEDSAVYLCASSLVRGGTGELFFGEGSRLTVL.

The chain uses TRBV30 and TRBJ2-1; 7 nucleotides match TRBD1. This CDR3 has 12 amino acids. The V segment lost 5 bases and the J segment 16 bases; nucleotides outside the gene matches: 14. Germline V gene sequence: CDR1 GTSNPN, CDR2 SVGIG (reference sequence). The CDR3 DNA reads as TGTGCCTGGGGGATTACCGGGACAGAGGTCTTCTTC. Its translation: CAWGITGTEVFF.

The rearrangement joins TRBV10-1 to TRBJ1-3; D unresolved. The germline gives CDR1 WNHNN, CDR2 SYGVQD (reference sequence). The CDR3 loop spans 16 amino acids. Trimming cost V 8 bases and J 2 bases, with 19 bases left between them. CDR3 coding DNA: TGCGCCAGCCCCCCGGGATTTTTCATAACTGGAAACACCATATATTTT. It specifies CASPPGFFITGNTIYF.

CDR3 nucleotide sequence: TGTGCCAGCAGTTCTGGAAGGGGCCCCTCCTACGAGCAGTACTTC. Translated: CASSSGRGPSYEQYF. The genes are TRBV28 and TRBJ2-7; D might be TRBD1 (5 bases). This CDR3 has 15 residues. Per the germline V gene, CDR1 is MDHEN and CDR2 is SYDVKM. V was cut by 4 bases and J by 0 bases, with 13 bases left in between. The full variable domain, rest sourced from reference TRBV28 and TRBJ2-7, is DVKVTQSSRYLVKRTGEKVFLECVQDMDHENMFWYRQDPGLGLRLIYFSYDVKMKEKGDIPEGYSVSREKKERFSLILESASTNQTSMYLCASSSGRGPSYEQYFGPGTRLTVT.

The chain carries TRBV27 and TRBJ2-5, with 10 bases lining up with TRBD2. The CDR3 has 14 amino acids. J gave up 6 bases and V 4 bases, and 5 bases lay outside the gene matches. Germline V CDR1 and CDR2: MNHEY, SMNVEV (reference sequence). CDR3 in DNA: TGTGCCAGCAGTTCCCAGCGGGGGGGGAAGACCCAGTACTTC. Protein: CASSSQRGGKTQYF.

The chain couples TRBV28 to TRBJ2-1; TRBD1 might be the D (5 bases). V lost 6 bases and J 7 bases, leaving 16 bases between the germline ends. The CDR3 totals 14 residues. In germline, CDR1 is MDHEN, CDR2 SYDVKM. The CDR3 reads CASSPWGSMNEQFF. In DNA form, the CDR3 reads TGTGCCAGCAGCCCATGGGGCAGTATGAATGAGCAGTTCTTC.

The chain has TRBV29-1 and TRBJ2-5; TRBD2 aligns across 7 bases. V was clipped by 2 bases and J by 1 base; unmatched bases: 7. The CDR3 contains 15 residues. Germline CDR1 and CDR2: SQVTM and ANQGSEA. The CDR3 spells CSVEILAGVQETQYF. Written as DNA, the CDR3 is TGCAGCGTTGAAATTTTGGCGGGGGTCCAAGAGACCCAGTACTTC.

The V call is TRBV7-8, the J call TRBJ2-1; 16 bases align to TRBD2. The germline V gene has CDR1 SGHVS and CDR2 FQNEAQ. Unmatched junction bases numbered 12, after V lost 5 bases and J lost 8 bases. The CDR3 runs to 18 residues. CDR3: CASSPRGTSGRAFDEQFF. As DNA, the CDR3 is TGTGCCAGCAGCCCCCGAGGGACTAGCGGGAGGGCCTTTGATGAGCAGTTCTTC.

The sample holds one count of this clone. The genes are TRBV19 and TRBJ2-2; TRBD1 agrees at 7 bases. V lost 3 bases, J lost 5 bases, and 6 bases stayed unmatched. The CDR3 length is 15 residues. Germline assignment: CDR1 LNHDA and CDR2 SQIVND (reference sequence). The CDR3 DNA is TGTGCCAGTAGTATTAGCAGGGGGAATACCGGGGAGCTGTTTTTT. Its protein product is CASSISRGNTGELFF.